This is a list of T cell receptor beta chains from one sample in a study of blood T cells in healthy people across ages. TCRdb passed the 5' RACE reads through MiXCR, listing each CDR3 protein once. Of about 670,000 distinct CDR3 sequences listed, about 43% are singletons. Input material: blood. The source of these receptors is a man older than 75 in good health. CDR3s include the opening cysteine and the closing phenylalanine or tryptophan.

cdr3_aa: CATSDADRGLYNEQYF
v_call: TRBV24-1
j_call: -

cdr3_aa: CASSYGLGDEQYF
v_call: TRBV6-5
j_call: TRBJ2-7

cdr3_aa: CASSQSVAKNIQYF
v_call: TRBV7-2
j_call: TRBJ2-4

cdr3_aa: CASSDPSGRGTDTQYF
v_call: TRBV11-2
j_call: TRBJ2-3

cdr3_aa: CSREGQGVGGEQFF
v_call: TRBV20-1
j_call: TRBJ2-1

cdr3_aa: CASRLAWGETQYF
v_call: TRBV6-5
j_call: TRBJ2-5

cdr3_aa: CATSDILAGGLDTQYF
v_call: TRBV24-1
j_call: TRBJ2-3

cdr3_aa: CASSRAQGADNSPLHF
v_call: TRBV4-3
j_call: TRBJ1-6

cdr3_aa: CASSQDRRGTLTDTQYF
v_call: TRBV3-1
j_call: TRBJ2-3

cdr3_aa: CASSQDIQINYGYTF
v_call: TRBV4-2
j_call: TRBJ1-2

cdr3_aa: CATSTNRGRETQYF
v_call: TRBV15
j_call: TRBJ2-5

cdr3_aa: CASRVPGQPYGYTF
v_call: TRBV28
j_call: TRBJ1-2

cdr3_aa: CASSLLQSGNEKLFF
v_call: TRBV7-2
j_call: TRBJ1-4

cdr3_aa: CASSVGGTGPYEQYF
v_call: TRBV9
j_call: TRBJ2-7

cdr3_aa: CASSYSVRLRNTEAFF
v_call: TRBV6-2/TRBV6-3
j_call: TRBJ1-1

cdr3_aa: CASSQTKVPSDEQYF
v_call: TRBV4-3
j_call: TRBJ2-7

cdr3_aa: CSVGGFPYRTSGGPLDTQYF
v_call: TRBV29-1
j_call: TRBJ2-3

cdr3_aa: CASSSQGGNEQFF
v_call: TRBV6-2/TRBV6-3
j_call: TRBJ2-1

cdr3_aa: CASSPPDRASGRLETQYF
v_call: TRBV28
j_call: TRBJ2-5

cdr3_aa: CARQGINTDTQYF
v_call: TRBV2
j_call: TRBJ2-3

cdr3_aa: CASSHPVGGQETQYF
v_call: TRBV6-5
j_call: TRBJ2-5

cdr3_aa: CASSPQVPGHSTDTQYF
v_call: TRBV3-1
j_call: TRBJ2-3

cdr3_aa: CASSQDFSGGADEQFF
v_call: TRBV4-2
j_call: TRBJ2-1

cdr3_aa: CASSTGTQLNEKLFF
v_call: TRBV12-3/TRBV12-4
j_call: TRBJ1-4

cdr3_aa: CATSGPLGTDTQYF
v_call: TRBV15
j_call: TRBJ2-3

cdr3_aa: CSVGLGRRDTEAFF
v_call: TRBV29-1
j_call: TRBJ1-1

cdr3_aa: CASSLGSGATNEKLFF
v_call: TRBV12-3/TRBV12-4
j_call: TRBJ1-4

cdr3_aa: CSARDMGQGLSEQFF
v_call: TRBV20-1
j_call: TRBJ2-1

cdr3_aa: CSVTPGLSYGYTF
v_call: TRBV29-1
j_call: TRBJ1-2

cdr3_aa: CAGSLSGVGSNQPQHF
v_call: TRBV7-2
j_call: TRBJ1-5

cdr3_aa: CASSQTSDNSYNEQYF
v_call: TRBV5-1
j_call: -

cdr3_aa: CASQDGGVGYAF
v_call: TRBV6-1
j_call: TRBJ1-2